The 10 T cell receptor beta chains listed next were all sequenced from one sample in a study of cytomegalovirus exposure and HLA in healthy donors. The primer mix had 60 Vbeta and 13 Jbeta primers. Sequencing was performed with immunoSEQ multiplex PCR; in TCRdb, only in-frame clones are kept and a portion is missing. The repertoire includes under 200,000 clones, approximately 81% of them detected once, and less than 4.5% sits in the top ten. Sequenced input: PBMCs. All receptors come from a man between 45 and 60 years old in good health and CMV-seronegative.

This chain uses TRBV19 with TRBJ2-1, with D possibly matching TRBD2 (7 bases). CDR3 length equals 13 residues. With 10 bases removed from V and 5 bases from J, the gap between germline ends came to 15 bases. Germline CDR1 LNHDA, CDR2 SQIVND (reference sequence). This CDR3 is CATLGRGDNEQFF. CDR3 bases: TGTGCCACCTTAGGGAGGGGGGACAATGAGCAGTTCTTC.

This clone was found a few times. This rearrangement joins TRBV6-5 to TRBJ1-2; 9 nucleotides align to TRBD1. V gave up 6 bases and J gave up 7 bases; unmatched junction bases: 9. CDR3 size: 14 residues. CDR1 is MNHEY, CDR2 SVGAGI, per germline. CDR3 loop: CASRLDRGSSGYTF. Here the CDR3 DNA reads TGTGCCAGCAGATTGGACAGGGGATCCAGTGGCTACACCTTC.

The chain employs TRBV18 and TRBJ1-5; D ambiguous. The V end was cut by 3 bases, the J end by 5 bases, with 8 bases between. Looked up from germline, CDR1 is KGHSH and CDR2 is LQKENI. CDR3 length: 13 residues. The CDR3 sequence is CASSPNRDQPQHF. CDR3 DNA sequence: TGTGCCAGCTCACCGAACCGGGATCAGCCCCAGCATTTT.

The genes are TRBV11-1 and TRBJ2-3; D might be TRBD2 (5 bases). This CDR3 contains 13 residues. Trimming took 7 bases from V and 5 from J, leaving 13 bases between them. The germline V gene encodes CDR1 SGHAT and CDR2 FQDESV (reference sequence). CDR3 nucleotides: TGTGCCAGCAATGCGGGCGAGGGAGATACGCAGTATTTT. It is translated as CASNAGEGDTQYF.

The genes are TRBV7-2 and TRBJ1-3; D is perhaps TRBD1 (6 bases). V dropped 4 bases and J dropped 0 bases, with 10 bases sitting between them. CDR3 size: 15 residues. The germline V gene has CDR1 SGHTA and CDR2 FQGNSA. The CDR3 reads CASSSTGDSGNTIYF. The CDR3, as DNA: TGTGCCAGCAGCTCGACAGGAGACTCTGGAAACACCATATATTTT.

This clone was recorded once. The chain employs TRBV6-1 and TRBJ2-2, with TRBD1 identical over 9 bases. Germline V gene lookup returns CDR1 MNHNS and CDR2 SASEGT. Trimming removed 3 bases from V and 7 bases from J; junction bases left unmatched: 9. This CDR3 is built from 16 residues. The CDR3 DNA is TGTGCCAGCAGTGAGGAGATGGGACAGGGTCACGGGGAGCTGTTTTTT. This gives the protein CASSEEMGQGHGELFF.

V usage is TRBV25-1 and J usage is TRBJ2-5; 8 nucleotides agree with TRBD1. CDR1 is MGHDK, CDR2 SYGVNS, per germline. The V and J ends lost 7 bases and 5 bases, in that order; junction bases with no gene match: 6. The CDR3 is 13 residues long. CDR3 sequence: CASTDPGGETQYF. The CDR3, as DNA: TGTGCCAGCACCGACCCAGGGGGCGAGACCCAGTACTTC.

The chain has TRBV30 and TRBJ2-7, with D possibly matching TRBD1 (6 bases). This CDR3 is 13 amino acids long. The V gene lost 4 bases and the J gene lost 0 bases, with 10 bases spanning the gap. Per the germline V gene, CDR1 is GTSNPN and CDR2 is SVGIG (reference sequence). CDR3 region: CAWTDRSSYEQYF. The CDR3 coding sequence is TGTGCCTGGACTGACAGGTCCTCCTACGAGCAGTACTTC.

The genes are TRBV19 and TRBJ2-2; no reliable D call. Per the germline V gene, CDR1 is LNHDA and CDR2 is SQIVND (reference sequence). The V and J ends lost 10 bases and 2 bases respectively, with 20 bases between them. This CDR3 is built from 16 residues. The CDR3 nucleotides are TGTGCCACCACGAGCCCAGGCAGCCTAAACACCGGGGAGCTGTTTTTT. This encodes CATTSPGSLNTGELFF.

V is TRBV5-3 and J is TRBJ1-2; 7 bases agree with TRBD1. TRBV5-3 is placed among ORFs of uncertain function. The CDR3 length is 12 residues. Trimming took 4 bases from V and 7 from J; bases not matched to a gene: 4. CDR3 DNA sequence: TGTGCCAGAAGCCGGGGACAGACTGGCTACACCTTC. It codes for CARSRGQTGYTF.